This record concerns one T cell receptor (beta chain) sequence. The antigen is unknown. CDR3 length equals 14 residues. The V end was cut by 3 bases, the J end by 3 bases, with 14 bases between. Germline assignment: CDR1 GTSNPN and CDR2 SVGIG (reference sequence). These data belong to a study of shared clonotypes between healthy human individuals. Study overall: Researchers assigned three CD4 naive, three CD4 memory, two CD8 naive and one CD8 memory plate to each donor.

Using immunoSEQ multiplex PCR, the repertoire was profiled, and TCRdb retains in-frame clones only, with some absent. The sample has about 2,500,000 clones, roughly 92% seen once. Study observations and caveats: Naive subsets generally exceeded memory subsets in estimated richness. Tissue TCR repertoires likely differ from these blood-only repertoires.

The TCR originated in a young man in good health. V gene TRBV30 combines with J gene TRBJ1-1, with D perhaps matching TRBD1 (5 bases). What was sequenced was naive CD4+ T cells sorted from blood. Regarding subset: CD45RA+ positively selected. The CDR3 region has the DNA TGTGCCTGGAGCCAAGGGTGGGGGGACACTGAAGCTTTCTTT. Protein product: CAWSQGWGDTEAFF.